This TCR beta chain was recovered during a study of cytomegalovirus exposure and HLA in healthy donors. General study points: In a later analysis, a missense DCLRE1C variant was linked to TCR beta V- and J-gene trimming.

CDR1 and CDR2 from the germline V gene are MNHNY and SVGAGI (reference sequence). This CDR3 is 15 amino acids long. Trimming at V came to 4 bases and at J to 4 bases, leaving 7 bases not matched to a gene. Details on this clone: What it recognizes is unknown.

The primer mix had 60 Vbeta and 13 Jbeta primers. The repertoire was sequenced with immunoSEQ multiplex PCR; TCRdb's copy has only in-frame clones and lacks some. This table holds about 200,000 clones. Sequenced input: PBMCs. The sequence derives from a man aged 25 to 40 in good health and CMV-seronegative. V is TRBV6-6 and J is TRBJ1-1; 9 nucleotides line up with TRBD1. The CDR3 spells CASSSPTGGGTEAFF. The CDR3 nucleotides are TGTGCCAGCAGTTCCCCGACAGGGGGTGGCACTGAAGCTTTCTTT.